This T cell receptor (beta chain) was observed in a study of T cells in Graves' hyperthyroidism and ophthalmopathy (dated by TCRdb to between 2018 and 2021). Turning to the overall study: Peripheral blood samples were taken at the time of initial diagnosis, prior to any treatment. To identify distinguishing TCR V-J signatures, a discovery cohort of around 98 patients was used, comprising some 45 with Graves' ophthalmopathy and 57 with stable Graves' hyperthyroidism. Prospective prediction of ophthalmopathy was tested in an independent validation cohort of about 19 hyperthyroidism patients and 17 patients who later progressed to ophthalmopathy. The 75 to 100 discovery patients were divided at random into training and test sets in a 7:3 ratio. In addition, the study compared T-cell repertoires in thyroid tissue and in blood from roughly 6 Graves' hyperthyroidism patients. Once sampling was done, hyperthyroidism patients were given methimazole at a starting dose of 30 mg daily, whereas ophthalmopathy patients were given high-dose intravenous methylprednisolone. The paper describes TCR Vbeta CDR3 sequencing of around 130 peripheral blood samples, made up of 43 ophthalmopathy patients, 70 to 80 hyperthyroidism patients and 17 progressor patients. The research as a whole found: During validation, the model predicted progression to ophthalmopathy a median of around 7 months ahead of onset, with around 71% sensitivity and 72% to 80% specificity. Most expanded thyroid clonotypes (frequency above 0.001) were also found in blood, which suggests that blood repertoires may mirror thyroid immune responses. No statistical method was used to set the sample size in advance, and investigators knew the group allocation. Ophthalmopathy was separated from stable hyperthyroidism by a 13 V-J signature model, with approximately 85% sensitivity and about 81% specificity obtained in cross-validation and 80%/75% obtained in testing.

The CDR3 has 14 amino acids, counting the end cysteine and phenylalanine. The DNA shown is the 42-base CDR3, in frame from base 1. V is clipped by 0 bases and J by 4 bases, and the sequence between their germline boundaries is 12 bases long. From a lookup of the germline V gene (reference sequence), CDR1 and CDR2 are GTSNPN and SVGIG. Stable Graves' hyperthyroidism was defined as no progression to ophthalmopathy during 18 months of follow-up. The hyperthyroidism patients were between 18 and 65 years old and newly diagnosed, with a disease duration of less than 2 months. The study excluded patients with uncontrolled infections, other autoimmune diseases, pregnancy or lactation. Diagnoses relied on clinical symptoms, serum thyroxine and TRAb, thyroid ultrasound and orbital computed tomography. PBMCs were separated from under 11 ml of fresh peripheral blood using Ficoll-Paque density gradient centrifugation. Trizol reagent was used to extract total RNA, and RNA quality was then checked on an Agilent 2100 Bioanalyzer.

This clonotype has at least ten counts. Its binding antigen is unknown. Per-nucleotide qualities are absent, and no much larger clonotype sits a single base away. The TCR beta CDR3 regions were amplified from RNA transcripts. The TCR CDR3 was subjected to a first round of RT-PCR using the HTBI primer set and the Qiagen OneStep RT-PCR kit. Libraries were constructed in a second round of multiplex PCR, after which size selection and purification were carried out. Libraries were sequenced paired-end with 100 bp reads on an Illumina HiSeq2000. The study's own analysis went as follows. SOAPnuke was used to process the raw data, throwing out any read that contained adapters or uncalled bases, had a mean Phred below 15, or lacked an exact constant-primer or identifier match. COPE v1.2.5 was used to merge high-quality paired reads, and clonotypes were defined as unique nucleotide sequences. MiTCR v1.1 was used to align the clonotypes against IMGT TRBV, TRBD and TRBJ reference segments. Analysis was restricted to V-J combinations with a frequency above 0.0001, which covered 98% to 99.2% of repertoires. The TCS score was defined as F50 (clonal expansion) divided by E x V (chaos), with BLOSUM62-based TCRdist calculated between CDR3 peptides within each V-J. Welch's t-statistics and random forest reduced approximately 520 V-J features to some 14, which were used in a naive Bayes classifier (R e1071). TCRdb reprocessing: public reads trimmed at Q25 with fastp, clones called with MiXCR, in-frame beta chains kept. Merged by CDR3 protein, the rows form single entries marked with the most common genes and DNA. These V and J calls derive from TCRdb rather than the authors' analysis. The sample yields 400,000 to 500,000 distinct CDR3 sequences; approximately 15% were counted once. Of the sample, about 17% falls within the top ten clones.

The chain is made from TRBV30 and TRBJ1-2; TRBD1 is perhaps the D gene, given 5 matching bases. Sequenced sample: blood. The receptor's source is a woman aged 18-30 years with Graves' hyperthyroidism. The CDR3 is CAWSVRSGPYGYTF. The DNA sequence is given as TGTGCCTGGAGTGTAAGGTCGGGACCCTATGGCTACACCTTC.